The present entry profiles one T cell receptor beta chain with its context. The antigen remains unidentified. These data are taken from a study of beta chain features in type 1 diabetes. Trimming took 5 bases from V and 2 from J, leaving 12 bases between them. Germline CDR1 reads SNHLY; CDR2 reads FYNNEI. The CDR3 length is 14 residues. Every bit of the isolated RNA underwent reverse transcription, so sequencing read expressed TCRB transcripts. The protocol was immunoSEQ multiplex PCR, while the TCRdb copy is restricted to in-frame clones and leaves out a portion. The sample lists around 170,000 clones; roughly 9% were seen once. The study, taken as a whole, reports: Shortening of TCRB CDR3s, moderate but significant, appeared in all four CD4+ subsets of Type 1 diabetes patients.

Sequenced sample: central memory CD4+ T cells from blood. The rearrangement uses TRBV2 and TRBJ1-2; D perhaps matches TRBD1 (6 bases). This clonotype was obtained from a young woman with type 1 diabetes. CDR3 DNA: TGTGCCAGCAGTCAACAGGGTCCCAACTATGGCTACACCTTC. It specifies CASSQQGPNYGYTF.